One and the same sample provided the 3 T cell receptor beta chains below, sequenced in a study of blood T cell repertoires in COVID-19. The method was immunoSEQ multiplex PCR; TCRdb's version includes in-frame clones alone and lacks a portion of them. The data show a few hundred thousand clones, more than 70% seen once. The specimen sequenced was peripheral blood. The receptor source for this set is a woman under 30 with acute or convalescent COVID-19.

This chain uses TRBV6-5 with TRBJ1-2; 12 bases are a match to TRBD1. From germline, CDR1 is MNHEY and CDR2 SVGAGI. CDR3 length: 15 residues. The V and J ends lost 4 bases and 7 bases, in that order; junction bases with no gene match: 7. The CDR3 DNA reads TGTGCCAGCAGTTTCACCGGGACAGGGGGCGTTGGCTACACCTTC. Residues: CASSFTGTGGVGYTF.

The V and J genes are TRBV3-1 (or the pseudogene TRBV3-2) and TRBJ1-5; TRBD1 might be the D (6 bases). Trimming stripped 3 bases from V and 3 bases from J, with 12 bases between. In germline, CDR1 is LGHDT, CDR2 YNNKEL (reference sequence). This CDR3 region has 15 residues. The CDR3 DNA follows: TGTGCCAGCAGCCATGAAACAGGGCCCAATCAGCCCCAGCATTTT. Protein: CASSHETGPNQPQHF.

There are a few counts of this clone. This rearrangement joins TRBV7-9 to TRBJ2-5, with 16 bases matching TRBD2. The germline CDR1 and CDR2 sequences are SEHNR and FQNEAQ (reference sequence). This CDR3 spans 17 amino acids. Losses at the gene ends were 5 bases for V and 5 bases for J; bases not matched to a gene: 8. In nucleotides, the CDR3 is TGTGCCAGCAGCCCCGGGACTAGCGGGAGGGCCGCGGAGACCCAGTACTTC. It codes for CASSPGTSGRAAETQYF.